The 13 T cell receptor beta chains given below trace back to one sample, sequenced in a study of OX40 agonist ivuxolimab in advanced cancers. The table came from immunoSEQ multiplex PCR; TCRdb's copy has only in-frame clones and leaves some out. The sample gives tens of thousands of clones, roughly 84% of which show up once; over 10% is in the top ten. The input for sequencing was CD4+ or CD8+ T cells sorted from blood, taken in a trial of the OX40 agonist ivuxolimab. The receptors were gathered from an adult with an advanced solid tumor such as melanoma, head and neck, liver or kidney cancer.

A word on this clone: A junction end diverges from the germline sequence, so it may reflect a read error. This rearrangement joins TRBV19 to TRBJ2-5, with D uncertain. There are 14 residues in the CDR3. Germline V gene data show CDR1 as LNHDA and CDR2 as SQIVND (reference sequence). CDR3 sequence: CASSLETQRETQYF. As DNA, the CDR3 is TGTGCCAGTAGTCTAGAGACCCAGAGGGAGACCCAGTACTTC. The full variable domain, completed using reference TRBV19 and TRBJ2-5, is DGGITQSPKYLFRKEGQNVTLSCEQNLNHDAMYWYRQDPGQGLRLIYYSQIVNDFQKGDIAEGYSVSREKKESFPLTVTSAQKNPTAFYLCASSLETQRETQYFGPGTRLLVL.

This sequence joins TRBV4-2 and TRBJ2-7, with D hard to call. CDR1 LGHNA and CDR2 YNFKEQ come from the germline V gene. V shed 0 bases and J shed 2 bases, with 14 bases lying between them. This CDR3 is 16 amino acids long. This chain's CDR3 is CASSQDILDTTYEQYF. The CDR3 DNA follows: TGTGCCAGCAGCCAAGATATCCTCGATACAACCTACGAGCAGTACTTC.

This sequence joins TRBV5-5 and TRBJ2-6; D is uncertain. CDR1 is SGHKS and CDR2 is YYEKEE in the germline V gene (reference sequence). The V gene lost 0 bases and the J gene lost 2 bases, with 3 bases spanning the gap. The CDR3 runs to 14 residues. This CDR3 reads CASSLGAGANVLTF. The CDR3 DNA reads TGTGCCAGCAGCTTGGGGGCTGGGGCCAACGTCCTGACTTTC.

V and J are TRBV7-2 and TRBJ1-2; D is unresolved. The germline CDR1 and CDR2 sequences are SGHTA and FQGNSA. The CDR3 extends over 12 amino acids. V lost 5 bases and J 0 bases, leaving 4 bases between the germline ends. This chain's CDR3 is CASSPSNYGYTF. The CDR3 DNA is TGTGCCAGCAGCCCATCTAACTATGGCTACACCTTC.

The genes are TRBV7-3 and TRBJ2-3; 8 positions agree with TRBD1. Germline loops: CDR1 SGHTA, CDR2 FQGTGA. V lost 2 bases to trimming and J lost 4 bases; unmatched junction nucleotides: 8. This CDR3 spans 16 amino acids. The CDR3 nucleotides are TGTGCCAGCAGCTTAGAGTCGACAGGGGCCGCAGATACGCAGTATTTT. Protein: CASSLESTGAADTQYF. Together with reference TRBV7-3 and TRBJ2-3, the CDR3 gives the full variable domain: GAGVSQTPSNKVTEKGKYVELRCDPISGHTALYWYRQSLGQGPEFLIYFQGTGAADDSGLPNDRFFAVRPEGSVSTLKIQRTERGDSAVYLCASSLESTGAADTQYFGPGTRLTVL.

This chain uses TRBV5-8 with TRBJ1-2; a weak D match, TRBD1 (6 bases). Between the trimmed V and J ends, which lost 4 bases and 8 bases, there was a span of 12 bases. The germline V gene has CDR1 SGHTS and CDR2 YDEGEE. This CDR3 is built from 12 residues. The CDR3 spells CASSGGPRGYTF. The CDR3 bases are TGTGCCAGCAGCGGGGGGCCTCGCGGCTACACCTTC.

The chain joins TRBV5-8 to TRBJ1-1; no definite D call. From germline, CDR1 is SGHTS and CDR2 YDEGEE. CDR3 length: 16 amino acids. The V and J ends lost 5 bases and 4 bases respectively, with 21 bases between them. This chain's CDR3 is CASSPGRGRVGTEAFF. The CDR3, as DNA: TGTGCCAGCAGTCCCGGTCGGGGTAGGGTCGGCACTGAAGCTTTCTTT.

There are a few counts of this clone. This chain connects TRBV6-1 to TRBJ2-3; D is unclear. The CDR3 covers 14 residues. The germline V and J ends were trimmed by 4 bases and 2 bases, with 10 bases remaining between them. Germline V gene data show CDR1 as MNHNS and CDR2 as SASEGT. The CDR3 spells CASSVGPHTDTQYF. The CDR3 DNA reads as TGTGCCAGCAGTGTAGGTCCCCACACAGATACGCAGTATTTT.

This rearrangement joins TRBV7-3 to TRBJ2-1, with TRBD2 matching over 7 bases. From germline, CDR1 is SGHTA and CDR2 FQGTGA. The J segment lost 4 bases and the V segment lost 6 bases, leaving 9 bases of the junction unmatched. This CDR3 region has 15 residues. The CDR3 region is CASSPSGGGYNEQFF. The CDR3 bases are TGTGCCAGCAGTCCTTCCGGGGGAGGGTACAATGAGCAGTTCTTC. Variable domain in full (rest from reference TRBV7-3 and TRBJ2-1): GAGVSQTPSNKVTEKGKYVELRCDPISGHTALYWYRQSLGQGPEFLIYFQGTGAADDSGLPNDRFFAVRPEGSVSTLKIQRTERGDSAVYLCASSPSGGGYNEQFFGPGTRLTVL.

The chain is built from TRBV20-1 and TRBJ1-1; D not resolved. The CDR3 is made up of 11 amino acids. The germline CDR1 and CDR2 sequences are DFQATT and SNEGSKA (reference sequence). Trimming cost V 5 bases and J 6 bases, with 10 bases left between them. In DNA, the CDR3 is TGCAGTGCTGTAGCGTGGGCTGAAGCTTTCTTT. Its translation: CSAVAWAEAFF.

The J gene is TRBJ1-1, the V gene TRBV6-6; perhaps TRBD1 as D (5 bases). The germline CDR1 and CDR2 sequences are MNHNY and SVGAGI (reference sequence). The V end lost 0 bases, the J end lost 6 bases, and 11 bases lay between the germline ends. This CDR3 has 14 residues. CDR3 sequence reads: CASSYSGAVAEAFF. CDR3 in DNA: TGTGCCAGCAGTTACTCCGGGGCTGTCGCTGAAGCTTTCTTT.

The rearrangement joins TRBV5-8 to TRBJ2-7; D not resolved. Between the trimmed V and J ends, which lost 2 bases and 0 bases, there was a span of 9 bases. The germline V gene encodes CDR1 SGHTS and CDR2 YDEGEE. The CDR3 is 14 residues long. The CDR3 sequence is CASSLMGSSYEQYF. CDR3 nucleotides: TGTGCCAGCAGCTTAATGGGCAGCTCCTACGAGCAGTACTTC. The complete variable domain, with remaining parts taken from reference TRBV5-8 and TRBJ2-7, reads EAGVTQSPTHLIKTRGQQATLRCSPISGHTSVYWYQQALGLGLQFLLWYDEGEERNRGNFPPRFSGRQFPNYSSELNVNALELEDSALYLCASSLMGSSYEQYFGPGTRLTVT.

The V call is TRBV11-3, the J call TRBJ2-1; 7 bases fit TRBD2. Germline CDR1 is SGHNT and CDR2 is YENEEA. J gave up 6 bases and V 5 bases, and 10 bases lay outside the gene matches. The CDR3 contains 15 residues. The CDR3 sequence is CASSTREALINEQFF. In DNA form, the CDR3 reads TGTGCCAGCAGCACACGGGAGGCCCTCATCAATGAGCAGTTCTTC.